A selection of T cell receptor beta chains follows, all from one sample in a study of blood T cell repertoires in COVID-19. Assay used: immunoSEQ multiplex PCR; TCRdb lists only in-frame clones, some missing. Of a few hundred thousand clones in the sample, about 90% were seen once. Sequencing used peripheral blood. The receptors originated from a woman in her forties or fifties with acute or convalescent COVID-19. CDR3s include the opening cysteine and the closing phenylalanine or tryptophan. A D gene is named only where the DNA matches it firmly. Clone size is stated in some rows and not others, as once, few, many or a class when expanded.

CASSKGRQESSYEQYF | TGTGCCAGCAGCAAAGGAAGACAGGAAAGCTCCTACGAGCAGTACTTC | once | TRBJ2-7 | . | TRBV21-1
CASGSGQGVFGYTF | TGTGCTAGTGGTTCGGGACAGGGTGTTTTTGGCTACACCTTC | . | TRBJ1-2 | TRBD1 | TRBV12-5
CASSVASGTSEGTDTQYF | TGTGCCAGCAGCGTAGCATCCGGGACTAGCGAGGGCACAGATACGCAGTATTTT | . | TRBJ2-3 | TRBD2 | TRBV9
CASSQETDYSNQPQHF | TGCGCCAGCAGCCAAGAAACAGATTATAGCAATCAGCCCCAGCATTTT | . | TRBJ1-5 | . | TRBV4-3
CASSQADTGSLSYGYTF | TGTGCCAGCAGCCAAGCCGATACAGGGTCCCTTAGCTATGGCTACACCTTC | . | TRBJ1-2 | . | TRBV3-1/TRBV3-2
CASSRTLAGEQYF | TGTGCCAGTAGTAGGACCCTAGCGGGCGAGCAGTACTTC | . | TRBJ2-7 | TRBD2 | TRBV19
CAWSVPGVTGELFF | TGTGCCTGGAGTGTACCAGGGGTAACCGGGGAGCTGTTTTTT | . | TRBJ2-2 | . | TRBV30
CAWATRRTSGSTDTQYF | TGTGCCTGGGCCACTCGTCGGACTAGCGGGAGCACAGATACGCAGTATTTT | . | TRBJ2-3 | TRBD2 | TRBV30
CATSDPHSRGNEQFF | TGTGCCACCAGTGACCCTCACAGCAGGGGCAATGAGCAGTTCTTC | . | TRBJ2-1 | . | TRBV24-1
CASSLGQGAWEKLFF | TGTGCCAGCAGCTTAGGACAGGGGGCTTGGGAAAAACTGTTTTTT | . | TRBJ1-4 | TRBD1 | TRBV9
CASSFPSTSGRSGANVLTF | TGTGCCAGCAGCTTCCCTTCTACTAGCGGGAGGTCTGGGGCCAACGTCCTGACTTTC | . | TRBJ2-6 | TRBD2 | TRBV7-3
CASSVRTEYNEQFF | TGTGCCAGCAGCGTTCGGACAGAATACAATGAGCAGTTCTTC | . | TRBJ2-1 | . | TRBV9
CASSLGAGVGTEAFF | TGCGCCAGCAGCTTGGGTGCGGGGGTGGGCACTGAAGCTTTCTTT | once | TRBJ1-1 | . | TRBV5-1
CASSFLGPGSNQPQHF | TGTGCCAGCAGCTTCCTGGGGCCGGGTAGCAATCAGCCCCAGCATTTT | . | TRBJ1-5 | . | TRBV7-2
CASSPQGTYWPGELFF | TGTGCCAGCAGCCCACAGGGTACCTATTGGCCCGGGGAGCTGTTTTTT | . | TRBJ2-2 | . | TRBV7-6
CASSQGSFGANVLTF | TGTGCCAGCAGCCAAGGGAGTTTTGGGGCCAACGTCCTGACTTTC | . | TRBJ2-6 | . | TRBV27
CASSLEGGPHQPQHF | TGCGCCAGCAGCTTGGAGGGAGGACCCCATCAGCCCCAGCATTTT | . | TRBJ1-5 | . | TRBV5-1
CASSLYAGGTEAFF | TGTGCCAGCAGCTTATACGCAGGGGGAACTGAAGCTTTCTTT | . | TRBJ1-1 | TRBD1 | TRBV7-2
CSVPTSLAGTGTQYF | TGCAGCGTACCGACGTCACTAGCGGGAACGGGGACCCAGTACTTC | once | TRBJ2-5 | TRBD2 | TRBV29-1
CASSSPGAATGELFF | TGTGCCAGCAGCTCCCCGGGAGCCGCCACCGGGGAGCTGTTTTTT | . | TRBJ2-2 | . | TRBV5-4
CASSQFGEYGYTF | TGTGCCAGCAGCCAATTCGGGGAGTATGGCTACACCTTC | . | TRBJ1-2 | . | TRBV16
CASSSDGVEQYF | TGTGCCAGCAGCTCAGATGGAGTCGAGCAGTACTTC | . | TRBJ2-7 | . | TRBV7-3
CASSVGTGGNQPQHF | TGTGCCAGCAGCGTAGGGACAGGGGGCAATCAGCCCCAGCATTTT | . | TRBJ1-5 | TRBD1 | TRBV9
CATSESTGSNTGELFF | TGTGCCACCAGTGAGTCGACAGGATCGAACACCGGGGAGCTGTTTTTT | few | TRBJ2-2 | . | TRBV24-1
CASSRTETRQGMNTEAFF | TGTGCCAGTAGTAGAACAGAGACAAGACAGGGCATGAACACTGAAGCTTTCTTT | few | TRBJ1-1 | TRBD1 | TRBV19
CASSAPGDTQYF | TGTGCCAGCAGCGCGCCGGGAGATACGCAGTATTTT | . | TRBJ2-3 | . | TRBV21-1
CASSLAGTGSGNTIYF | TGTGCCAGCAGCTTGGCCGGGACAGGGTCTGGAAACACCATATATTTT | . | TRBJ1-3 | TRBD1 | TRBV5-5